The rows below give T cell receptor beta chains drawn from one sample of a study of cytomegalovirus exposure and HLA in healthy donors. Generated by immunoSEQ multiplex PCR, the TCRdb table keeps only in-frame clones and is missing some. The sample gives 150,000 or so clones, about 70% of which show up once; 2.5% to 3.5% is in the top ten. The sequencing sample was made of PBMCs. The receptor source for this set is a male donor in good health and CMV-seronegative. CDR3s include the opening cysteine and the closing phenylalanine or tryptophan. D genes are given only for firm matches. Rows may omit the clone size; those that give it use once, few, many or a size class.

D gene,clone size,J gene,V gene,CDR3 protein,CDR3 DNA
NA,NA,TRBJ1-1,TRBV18,CASSPSLDTEAFF,TGTGCCAGCTCACCAAGCTTGGACACTGAAGCTTTCTTT
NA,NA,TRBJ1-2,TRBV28,CASSLLNRGAGPTNYGYTF,TGTGCCAGCAGTTTATTAAATAGGGGTGCCGGCCCTACTAACTATGGCTACACCTTC
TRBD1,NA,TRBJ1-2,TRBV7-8,CASSLVGTGKNYGYTF,TGTGCCAGCAGCTTAGTTGGGACAGGGAAAAACTATGGCTACACCTTC
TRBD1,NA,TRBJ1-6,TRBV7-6,CASSRGQGTFNSPLHF,TGTGCCAGCAGCCGGGGACAGGGGACCTTTAATTCACCCCTCCACTTT
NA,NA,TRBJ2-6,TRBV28,CASSFTDITGANVLTF,TGTGCCAGCAGTTTTACCGACATAACTGGGGCCAACGTCCTGACTTTC
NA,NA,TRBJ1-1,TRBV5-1,CASMIQGQNTEAFF,TGCGCCAGCATGATCCAGGGTCAGAACACTGAAGCTTTCTTT
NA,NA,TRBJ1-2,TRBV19,CASSTPGSGGGHYGYTF,TGTGCCAGTAGTACTCCCGGCTCGGGCGGAGGGCACTATGGCTACACCTTC
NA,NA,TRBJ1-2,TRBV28,CASRAPDSNYGYTF,TGTGCCAGCAGGGCGCCGGACTCCAACTATGGCTACACCTTC
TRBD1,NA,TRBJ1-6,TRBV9,CASSPGQGVYSPLHF,TGTGCCAGCAGCCCTGGACAGGGGGTTTATTCACCCCTCCACTTT
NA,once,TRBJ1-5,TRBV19,CASSILADNQPQHF,TGTGCCAGTAGTATATTGGCAGACAATCAGCCCCAGCATTTT
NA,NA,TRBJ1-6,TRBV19,CASSPRLERSPLHF,TGTGCCAGTAGTCCCCGATTGGAGCGTTCACCCCTCCACTTT
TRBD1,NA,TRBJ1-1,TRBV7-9,CASSLWTGENTEAFF,TGTGCCAGCAGCCTATGGACAGGGGAGAACACTGAAGCTTTCTTT
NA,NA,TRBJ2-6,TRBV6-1,CASSETGSGANVLTF,TGTGCCAGCAGTGAAACAGGGTCCGGGGCCAACGTCCTGACTTTC
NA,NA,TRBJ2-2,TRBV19,CASTHQGRSANTGELFF,TGTGCCAGTACTCATCAGGGGCGGAGCGCTAACACCGGGGAGCTGTTTTTT
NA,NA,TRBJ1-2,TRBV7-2,CASSLTGLGDGYTF,TGTGCCAGCAGCTTAACAGGGCTAGGAGATGGCTACACCTTC